The subject of this entry is one T cell receptor (beta chain). These data belong to a study of T-cell reconstitution after alpha-beta-depleted transplantation in children. Germline values: CDR1 DFQATT, CDR2 SNEGSKA (reference sequence). V lost 3 bases and J 14 bases, leaving 15 bases between the germline ends. There are 11 residues in the CDR3. Unique molecular identifiers were used to barcode this TCRbeta library. TCRdb used MiXCR to reprocess the PCR reads, holding one entry per CDR3 protein. The data contain about 420,000 distinct CDR3 sequences, about a tenth of them seen just once; the ten biggest clones take up roughly 5.1%.

The rearrangement links TRBV20-1 to TRBJ2-3, with D tentatively TRBD2 (6 bases). The clonotype originates from a human donor who donated a stem cell graft to a child with acute myeloid leukemia. The sample consisted of PBMCs from the stem cell graft donor, taken from the stem cell graft. The DNA of the CDR3 is TGCAGTGCTAGGATCCACGGAGGGGCGTATTTT. Its protein product is CSARIHGGAYF.